This is a list of T cell receptor beta chains from one sample in a study of monozygotic twins with inflammatory bowel disease. TCRdb reprocessed the 5' RACE reads, keeping one entry per CDR3 protein, no DNA. The listing records a few hundred thousand distinct CDR3 sequences. Source material: blood. These receptors all stem from a human donor with ulcerative colitis or Crohn's disease, or a healthy co-twin of an affected twin (not recorded which). Both conserved end residues are part of each CDR3. Each record gives: J gene, V gene, CDR3 protein.

j_call: TRBJ1-6; v_call: TRBV6-2/TRBV6-3; cdr3_aa: CASTSYNSPLHF
j_call: TRBJ1-3; v_call: TRBV7-2; cdr3_aa: CASSPGIKGHTIYF
j_call: TRBJ2-3; v_call: TRBV18; cdr3_aa: CASSAFRDHSTDTQYF
j_call: TRBJ2-2; v_call: TRBV6-5; cdr3_aa: CASKRGDTGELFF
j_call: TRBJ2-7; v_call: TRBV11-1; cdr3_aa: CASSLGITVYEQYF
j_call: TRBJ1-6; v_call: TRBV4-3; cdr3_aa: CASSQDNRASYNSPLHF
j_call: TRBJ1-5; v_call: TRBV20-1; cdr3_aa: CSAPYPELGVWNQPQHF
j_call: TRBJ2-2; v_call: TRBV28; cdr3_aa: CASSLVRDIPGELFF
j_call: TRBJ1-2; v_call: TRBV6-1; cdr3_aa: CASRRPQGAASGDYGYTF
j_call: TRBJ2-5; v_call: TRBV7-6; cdr3_aa: CASSPGAWGGETQYF
j_call: TRBJ2-7; v_call: TRBV20-1; cdr3_aa: CSARARRNEQYF
j_call: TRBJ1-3; v_call: TRBV9; cdr3_aa: CASSFSGAKGNTIYF
j_call: TRBJ2-2; v_call: TRBV7-3; cdr3_aa: CASSANRGDGELFF